A single sample is the source of the 27 T cell receptor beta chains below, sequenced in a study of blood T cell repertoires in COVID-19. Clones were sequenced by immunoSEQ multiplex PCR, and TCRdb holds only the in-frame ones, with some missing. The sample contains about 310,000 clones, 89% of which appear only once. The sequencing sample was made of PBMCs or T cells enriched from blood (not recorded which). The receptors here all came from a woman in her 40s who had recovered from COVID-19.

This chain connects TRBV18 to TRBJ2-5; D perhaps matches TRBD2 (6 bases). The CDR3 runs to 15 residues. Germline V gives CDR1 KGHSH, CDR2 LQKENI. V was trimmed by 3 bases and J by 4 bases, leaving 15 bases between them. CDR3 in amino acids: CASSPDREHGETQYF. The CDR3 bases are TGTGCCAGCTCACCCGACCGGGAGCACGGAGAGACCCAGTACTTC.

This chain uses TRBV7-2 with TRBJ2-3, with TRBD2 matching over 9 bases. The trim removed 1 base at V and 4 bases at J, leaving 12 bases unmatched. Per germline, CDR1 SGHTA and CDR2 FQGNSA. There are 18 residues in the CDR3. The CDR3, as DNA: TGTGCCAGCAGCTTAGTAGCGCGGGAGGGCCCTCTTGCAGATACGCAGTATTTT. Protein product: CASSLVAREGPLADTQYF.

The rearrangement uses TRBV18 and TRBJ2-2; perhaps TRBD2 as D (6 bases). Between the trimmed V and J ends, which lost 6 bases and 4 bases, there was a span of 12 bases. This CDR3 region has 14 residues. CDR1 and CDR2 from the germline V gene are KGHSH and LQKENI. As DNA, the CDR3 is TGTGCCAGCTCGTCGCGGGGAGTCACCGGGGAGCTGTTTTTT. It translates to CASSSRGVTGELFF.

The CDR3 here is CASSQEIGNTGELFF. The CDR3 nucleotides read TGTGCCAGCAGCCAAGAGATCGGGAACACCGGGGAGCTGTTTTTT. J is TRBJ2-2 and V is TRBV4-2; D is ambiguous. Trimming took off 0 bases at V and 1 base at J, with 6 bases between the two ends. Germline loops: CDR1 LGHNA, CDR2 YNFKEQ. This CDR3 is 15 amino acids long.

The chain carries TRBV5-1 and TRBJ2-2, with D perhaps matching TRBD1 (6 bases). V dropped 4 bases and J dropped 2 bases, with 15 bases sitting between them. This CDR3 spans 16 amino acids. Germline assignment: CDR1 SGHRS and CDR2 YFSETQ. CDR3 region: CASSGGGGGNTGELFF. The CDR3 bases are TGCGCCAGCAGCGGTGGGGGCGGCGGAAACACCGGGGAGCTGTTTTTT.

The J gene is TRBJ2-3, the V gene TRBV6-2 or TRBV6-3, with D perhaps matching TRBD1 (6 bases). Germline V gene sequence: CDR1 MNHEY, CDR2 SVGEGT. The CDR3 sequence is 15 residues long. V lost 4 bases to trimming and J lost 6 bases, with 17 bases between them. The CDR3, as DNA: TGTGCCAGCAGTTCAGGGGAAGTTCGAACGGATACGCAGTATTTT. Its translation is CASSSGEVRTDTQYF.

The genes are TRBV15 and TRBJ1-5, with D possibly TRBD1 on 6 matching bases. The CDR3 loop spans 15 amino acids. Germline V CDR1 and CDR2: LNHNV, YYDKDF (reference sequence). V lost 3 bases to trimming and J lost 3 bases, with 12 bases between them. Written as DNA, the CDR3 is TGTGCCACCAGCAGCTGGGGGGGCACCAATCAGCCCCAGCATTTT. This encodes CATSSWGGTNQPQHF. Using reference TRBV15 and TRBJ1-5 for the parts outside the CDR3, the full variable domain is DAMVIQNPRYQVTQFGKPVTLSCSQTLNHNVMYWYQQKSSQAPKLLFHYYDKDFNNEADTPDNFQSRRPNTSFCFLDIRSPGLGDTAMYLCATSSWGGTNQPQHFGDGTRLSIL.

The chain has TRBV5-6 and TRBJ2-1; the D is unclear. The CDR3 spans 15 residues. Germline V lookup: CDR1 SGHDT, CDR2 YYEEEE. V was shortened by 0 bases and J by 0 bases, with 7 bases between the two germline ends. This CDR3 reads CASSLAWSSYNEQFF. CDR3 bases: TGTGCCAGCAGCTTGGCTTGGAGCTCCTACAATGAGCAGTTCTTC.

This chain uses TRBV9 with TRBJ2-3; D may be TRBD2 (5 bases). Trimming left V 3 bases short and J 3 bases short, with 11 bases between. The CDR3 has 14 residues. The germline V gene encodes CDR1 SGDLS and CDR2 YYNGEE. CDR3 sequence (DNA): TGTGCCAGCAGCGCAATACTAGGAACAGATACGCAGTATTTT. This translates into CASSAILGTDTQYF.

The chain combines TRBV28 with TRBJ2-7; a possible D gene is TRBD2 (7 bases). The CDR3 loop spans 16 amino acids. Trimming cost V 6 bases and J 2 bases, with 20 bases left between them. Germline assignment: CDR1 MDHEN and CDR2 SYDVKM. CDR3 sequence reads: CASRGARGGTTYEQYF. Here the CDR3 DNA reads TGTGCCAGCAGAGGAGCTAGGGGGGGCACGACCTACGAGCAGTACTTC. Filled out from reference TRBV28 and TRBJ2-7, the complete variable domain reads DVKVTQSSRYLVKRTGEKVFLECVQDMDHENMFWYRQDPGLGLRLIYFSYDVKMKEKGDIPEGYSVSREKKERFSLILESASTNQTSMYLCASRGARGGTTYEQYFGPGTRLTVT.

This chain links TRBV4-1 with TRBJ2-1; D is undetermined. In germline, CDR1 is MGHRA, CDR2 YSYEKL. V gave up 0 bases and J gave up 1 base, with 4 bases separating them. The CDR3 has 14 amino acids. The chain's CDR3 is CASSQDNSYNEQFF. CDR3 nucleotide sequence: TGCGCCAGCAGCCAAGATAATTCCTACAATGAGCAGTTCTTC.

The CDR3 loop is CASSLGHDTGELFF. The DNA for the CDR3 is TGTGCCAGTAGCCTGGGACATGACACCGGGGAGCTGTTTTTT. The chain has TRBV19 and TRBJ2-2; D is perhaps TRBD1 (6 bases). CDR3 length: 14 amino acids. The V and J ends lost 6 bases and 3 bases respectively, with 11 bases between them. The germline gives CDR1 LNHDA, CDR2 SQIVND (reference sequence).

This sequence joins TRBV27 and TRBJ2-2, with 9 nucleotides matching TRBD1. Germline loops: CDR1 MNHEY, CDR2 SMNVEV (reference sequence). The CDR3 is 17 residues long. V lost 4 bases to trimming and J lost 2 bases; unmatched junction nucleotides: 8. The CDR3 DNA sequence: TGTGCCAGCAGTTGGGACAGGGCTAAATTAAACACCGGGGAGCTGTTTTTT. Its protein product is CASSWDRAKLNTGELFF.

This sequence joins TRBV6-2 or TRBV6-3 and TRBJ2-7; 8 bases line up with TRBD2. This CDR3 is 18 amino acids long. The V segment lost 4 bases and the J segment 2 bases; nucleotides outside the gene matches: 16. Germline V gene sequence: CDR1 MNHEY, CDR2 SVGEGT. The CDR3 nucleotides are TGTGCCAGCAGTTGGGACCAAGATGGCGGGGGGCCAACCTACGAGCAGTACTTC. Translation: CASSWDQDGGGPTYEQYF.

Remarks on this clone: Other nucleotide sequences in the sample specify the same CDR3. The V call is TRBV28, the J call TRBJ1-5; D unclear. The CDR3 has 12 residues. Trimming stripped 3 bases from V and 6 bases from J, with 6 bases between. In germline, CDR1 is MDHEN, CDR2 SYDVKM. This chain's CDR3 is CASSLEVQPQHF. The CDR3 nucleotides are TGTGCCAGCAGTTTGGAGGTTCAGCCCCAGCATTTT.

The genes are TRBV27 and TRBJ1-2; 9 nucleotides line up with TRBD1. CDR1 is MNHEY, CDR2 SMNVEV, per germline (reference sequence). The CDR3 is 15 amino acids. V shed 2 bases and J 4 bases; nucleotides not matched to a gene: 5. The CDR3 sequence: CASSLRQGVGYGYTF. CDR3 in DNA: TGTGCCAGCAGTTTAAGACAGGGGGTGGGCTATGGCTACACCTTC.

The chain links TRBV6-5 to TRBJ1-2; perhaps TRBD1 as D (6 bases). Germline V gene lookup returns CDR1 MNHEY and CDR2 SVGAGI. Trimming stripped 6 bases from V and 0 bases from J, with 8 bases between. This CDR3 comprises 13 residues. Here the CDR3 reads CASRTGTNYGYTF. For the CDR3, the DNA is TGTGCCAGCAGGACAGGAACTAACTATGGCTACACCTTC.

This chain uses TRBV6-5 with TRBJ2-1; 9 bases are shared with TRBD2. CDR3 length: 15 amino acids. Germline V gene lookup returns CDR1 MNHEY and CDR2 SVGAGI. V shed 0 bases and J 7 bases; nucleotides not matched to a gene: 4. Here the CDR3 reads CASSYSSLAGNEQFF. CDR3 nucleotides: TGTGCCAGCAGTTACTCGAGTCTAGCGGGGAATGAGCAGTTCTTC.

The chain employs TRBV6-9 and TRBJ2-1; D possibly corresponds to TRBD1 (5 bases). The CDR3 extends over 11 amino acids. Per germline, CDR1 MNHGY and CDR2 SVAAGI. Trimming pared 5 bases from V and 8 bases from J, leaving 7 bases between. CDR3 amino acids: CASSGADEQFF. In DNA, the CDR3 is TGTGCCAGCAGTGGGGCGGATGAGCAGTTCTTC.

V gene TRBV19 combines with J gene TRBJ1-2, with 7 bases matching TRBD1. Germline trimming cut 4 bases from V and 5 bases from J; bases unmatched to any gene: 10. The germline CDR1 and CDR2 sequences are LNHDA and SQIVND (reference sequence). This CDR3 has 15 amino acids. CDR3 in amino acids: CASSKPLDRFYGYTF. The CDR3 DNA is TGTGCCAGTAGTAAGCCATTGGACAGGTTTTATGGCTACACCTTC.

The chain couples TRBV4-3 to TRBJ1-6, with D hard to call. The CDR3 consists of 14 residues. Germline CDR1 reads LGHNA; CDR2 reads YSLEER. Trimming removed 0 bases at V and 6 bases at J, with 6 bases between. CDR3 nucleotide sequence: TGCGCCAGCAGCCAAGAACCGGTTAATTCACCCCTCCACTTT. Amino acid sequence: CASSQEPVNSPLHF.

The chain recombines TRBV27 with TRBJ1-5, with 8 bases matching TRBD1. Trimming took 0 bases from V and 5 from J; bases not matched to a gene: 3. Germline CDR1 reads MNHEY; CDR2 reads SMNVEV (reference sequence). The CDR3 contains 15 residues. The CDR3: CASSLSGRGHQPQHF. CDR3 nucleotide sequence: TGTGCCAGCAGTTTATCGGGCAGGGGGCATCAGCCCCAGCATTTT.

The chain recombines TRBV28 with TRBJ1-5, with D perhaps TRBD1 (6 bases). Germline V CDR1 and CDR2: MDHEN, SYDVKM. CDR3 length equals 16 residues. The V gene lost 6 bases and the J gene lost 1 base, with 16 bases spanning the gap. CDR3 residues: CASSDLQGRSNQPQHF. The CDR3 DNA reads TGTGCCAGCAGCGACTTACAGGGCAGGAGCAATCAGCCCCAGCATTTT.

The chain combines TRBV7-3 with TRBJ1-3; D is perhaps TRBD1 (6 bases). V lost 2 bases and J lost 4, with 15 bases in between. Germline CDR1 and CDR2: SGHTA and FQGTGA. CDR3 size: 16 residues. The CDR3 here is CASSLFGQSQGNTIYF. CDR3 nucleotides: TGTGCCAGCAGCTTATTCGGACAGAGTCAAGGAAACACCATATATTTT.

V is TRBV9 and J is TRBJ2-1; 7 bases fit TRBD2. In germline, CDR1 is SGDLS, CDR2 YYNGEE. This CDR3 region has 20 residues. Trimming at V came to 4 bases and at J to 0 bases, leaving 19 bases not matched to a gene. The CDR3 protein is CASSKGFEGLLAHSYNEQFF. CDR3 sequence (DNA): TGTGCCAGCAGCAAAGGTTTCGAAGGGTTACTAGCGCACTCCTACAATGAGCAGTTCTTC. The full variable domain, with the rest looked up from reference TRBV9 and TRBJ2-1, is DSGVTQTPKHLITATGQRVTLRCSPRSGDLSVYWYQQSLDQGLQFLIQYYNGEERAKGNILERFSAQQFPDLHSELNLSSLELGDSALYFCASSKGFEGLLAHSYNEQFFGPGTRLTVL.

The chain combines TRBV7-3 with TRBJ1-2; no firm D call. The CDR3 sequence is 14 residues long. Germline CDR1 is SGHTA and CDR2 is FQGTGA. V was clipped by 2 bases and J by 2 bases, with 9 bases between them. CDR3 region: CASSLFTLNYGYTF. CDR3 in DNA: TGTGCCAGCAGCTTATTCACCCTAAACTATGGCTACACCTTC.

The rearrangement uses TRBV28 and TRBJ1-4; the match to TRBD1 covers 9 bases. This CDR3 contains 15 residues. V was pared by 5 bases and J by 8 bases, with 9 bases of the junction left unmatched. CDR1 is MDHEN and CDR2 is SYDVKM in the germline V gene. CDR3 residues: CASSLLTGGEEKLFF. CDR3 nucleotide sequence: TGTGCCAGCAGTCTCCTGACAGGGGGGGAAGAAAAACTGTTTTTT.